These 8 T cell receptor beta chains share one sample of origin, sequenced in a study of blood T cell repertoires in COVID-19. TCRdb keeps only in-frame clones here, not all; method: immunoSEQ multiplex PCR. The sample carries fewer than 250,000 clones, about 81% recorded once. Sample: PBMCs or T cells enriched from blood (not recorded which). The receptors shown here come from a young woman who had recovered from COVID-19.

This clone was counted a few times. The chain links TRBV5-1 to TRBJ2-7, with a possible D match to TRBD2 (5 bases). CDR3 length equals 12 residues. Trimming removed 2 bases from V and 6 bases from J, with 9 bases in between. Germline V gene data show CDR1 as SGHRS and CDR2 as YFSETQ. CDR3 in amino acids: CASSFRGSEQYF. For the CDR3, the DNA is TGCGCCAGCAGCTTCCGGGGAAGCGAGCAGTACTTC. Based on the CDR3 plus reference TRBV5-1 and TRBJ2-7, the full variable domain is KAGVTQTPRYLIKTRGQQVTLSCSPISGHRSVSWYQQTPGQGLQFLFEYFSETQRNKGNFPGRFSGRQFSNSRSEMNVSTLELGDSALYLCASSFRGSEQYFGPGTRLTVT.

A single count supports this clone. The J gene is TRBJ2-5, the V gene TRBV7-9; 9 bases map to TRBD2. Germline values: CDR1 SEHNR, CDR2 FQNEAQ (reference sequence). The ends lost 6 bases at V and 5 bases at J; junction bases unmatched: 16. This CDR3 region has 17 residues. As DNA, the CDR3 is TGTGCCAGCAGAGATTTTGCGGGAGGGCCCTCTGGCGAGACCCAGTACTTC. Protein product: CASRDFAGGPSGETQYF.

The genes are TRBV9 and TRBJ1-5, with TRBD1 as a possible D gene (6 bases). The germline gives CDR1 SGDLS, CDR2 YYNGEE. The CDR3 totals 15 residues. The germline V and J ends were trimmed by 4 bases and 2 bases, with 13 bases remaining between them. This chain's CDR3 is CASSPRGLGNQPQHF. For the CDR3, the DNA is TGTGCCAGCAGCCCAAGGGGGTTGGGCAATCAGCCCCAGCATTTT.

This chain links TRBV5-1 with TRBJ2-7, with D perhaps matching TRBD1 (5 bases). Trimming stripped 0 bases from V and 1 base from J, with 8 bases between. The germline CDR1 and CDR2 sequences are SGHRS and YFSETQ. The CDR3 contains 14 residues. The CDR3 nucleotides are TGCGCCAGCAGCTTGGGACAGAAATCCTACGAGCAGTACTTC. Amino acid sequence: CASSLGQKSYEQYF.

CDR3 protein: CASSTQRTGELFF. The CDR3 nucleotides are TGTGCCAGCAGCACTCAGAGGACCGGGGAGCTGTTTTTT. This rearrangement joins TRBV6-4 to TRBJ2-2; D is unresolved. CDR1 and CDR2 (germline): MRHNA, SNTAGT. The length of the CDR3 is 13 residues. Trimming removed 6 bases at V and 5 bases at J, with 10 bases between.

The V gene is TRBV5-1, the J gene TRBJ1-1; D ambiguous. The germline gives CDR1 SGHRS, CDR2 YFSETQ. The CDR3 loop spans 15 amino acids. V lost 3 bases, J lost 4 bases, and 16 bases lay in between. In DNA form, the CDR3 reads TGCGCCAGCAGCTATCAAACAGCGGGGAGCACTGAAGCTTTCTTT. It is translated as CASSYQTAGSTEAFF. The whole variable domain, remainder taken from reference TRBV5-1 and TRBJ1-1, is KAGVTQTPRYLIKTRGQQVTLSCSPISGHRSVSWYQQTPGQGLQFLFEYFSETQRNKGNFPGRFSGRQFSNSRSEMNVSTLELGDSALYLCASSYQTAGSTEAFFGQGTRLTVV.

This clone was found a few times. V gene TRBV7-2 combines with J gene TRBJ2-1; TRBD2 aligns across 8 bases. The V gene end was trimmed by 8 bases and the J gene end by 8 bases; junction bases not matched to a gene: 11. The germline gives CDR1 SGHTA, CDR2 FQGNSA. The CDR3 is 14 amino acids. Written as DNA, the CDR3 is TGTGCCAGCCAACGCTCGGGAGGGCCCTATGAGCAGTTCTTC. Translating gives CASQRSGGPYEQFF.

CDR3 nucleotides: TGTGCCAGCAGCCAATCGGGACAGGGGACGTCTGGCTACACCTTC. As protein: CASSQSGQGTSGYTF. The chain links TRBV14 to TRBJ1-2; 10 bases agree with TRBD1. Looked up from germline, CDR1 is SGHDN and CDR2 is FVKESK. The J segment lost 7 bases and the V segment lost 2 bases, leaving 7 bases of the junction unmatched. The CDR3 totals 15 residues.